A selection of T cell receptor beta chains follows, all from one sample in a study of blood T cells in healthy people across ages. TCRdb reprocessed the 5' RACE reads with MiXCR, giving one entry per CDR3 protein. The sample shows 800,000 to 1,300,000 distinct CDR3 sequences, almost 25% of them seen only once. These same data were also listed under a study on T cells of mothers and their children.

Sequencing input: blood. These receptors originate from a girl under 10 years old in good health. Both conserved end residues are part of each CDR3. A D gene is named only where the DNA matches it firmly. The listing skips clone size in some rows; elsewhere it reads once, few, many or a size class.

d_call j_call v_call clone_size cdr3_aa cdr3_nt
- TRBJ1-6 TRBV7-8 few CAGSLGGNSPLHF TGTGCCGGCAGCTTAGGTGGTAATTCACCCCTCCACTTT
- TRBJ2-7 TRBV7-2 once CASSLDEGSQYF TGTGCCAGCAGCCTCGACGAGGGGTCGCAGTACTTC
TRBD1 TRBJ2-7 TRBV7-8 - CASSHRDRGREQYF TGTGCCAGCAGCCACCGGGACAGGGGGCGTGAGCAGTACTTC
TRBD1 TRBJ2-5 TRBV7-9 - CASSVHRGMETQYF TGTGCCAGCAGCGTACACAGGGGGATGGAGACCCAGTACTTC
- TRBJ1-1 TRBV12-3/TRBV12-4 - CAAAPPLSEAFF TGTGCCGCGGCCCCCCCTCTATCAGAAGCTTTCTTT
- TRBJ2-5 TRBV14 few CASSQGPFGTQYF TGTGCCAGCAGCCAAGGACCGTTCGGGACCCAGTACTTC
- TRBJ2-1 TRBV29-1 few CSVEGGALQWEQFF TGCAGCGTTGAAGGCGGGGCATTACAATGGGAGCAGTTCTTC
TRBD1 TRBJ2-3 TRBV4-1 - CASSFSTGAADTQYF TGCGCCAGCAGCTTTTCGACAGGGGCGGCAGATACGCAGTATTTT
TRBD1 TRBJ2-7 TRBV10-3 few CAIMGQGGHEQYF TGTGCCATCATGGGACAGGGGGGCCACGAGCAGTACTTC
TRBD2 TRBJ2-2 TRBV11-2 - CASSEGLAGNTGELFF TGTGCCAGCAGCGAGGGACTAGCGGGGAACACCGGGGAGCTGTTTTTT
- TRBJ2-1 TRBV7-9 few CASILPGTFPDEQFF TGTGCCAGCATTCTACCCGGGACTTTCCCCGATGAGCAGTTCTTC
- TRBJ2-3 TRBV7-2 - CASSLDTCSDTQYF TGCGCCAGCAGCTTAGATACTTGTTCAGATACGCAGTATTTT
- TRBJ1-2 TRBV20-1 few CSARSRFDYGYTF TGCAGTGCTAGGTCCAGGTTCGATTATGGCTACACCTTC
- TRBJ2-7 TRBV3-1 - CASSPWTTYEQYF TGTGCCAGCAGCCCTTGGACAACCTACGAGCAGTACTTC
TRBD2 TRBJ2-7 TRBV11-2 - CASSLETSLSSYEQYF TGTGCCAGCAGCTTAGAGACTAGCTTAAGCTCCTACGAGCAGTACTTC
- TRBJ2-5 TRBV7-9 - CASSVQTGSGQETQYF TGTGCCAGCAGCGTGCAGACAGGTTCGGGCCAAGAGACCCAGTACTTC
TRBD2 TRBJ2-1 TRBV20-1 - CSASTGTSGSNEQFF TGCAGTGCTTCGACCGGGACTAGCGGGTCCAATGAGCAGTTCTTC
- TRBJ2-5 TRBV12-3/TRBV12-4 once CASTTQGGQETQYF TGTGCCAGCACCACTCAGGGCGGACAAGAGACCCAGTACTTC
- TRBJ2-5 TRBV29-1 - CSAHMEGTQYF TGCAGCGCCCACATGGAGGGGACCCAGTACTTC
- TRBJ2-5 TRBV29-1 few CSCAPSGTQYF TGCAGCTGCGCTCCGTCGGGGACCCAGTACTTC
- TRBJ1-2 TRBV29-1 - CSVSPPPGYTF TGCAGCGTTTCTCCTCCTCCGGGCTACACCTTC
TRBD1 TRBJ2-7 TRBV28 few CASSFRTGQGSYEQYF TGTGCCAGCAGTTTCAGGACGGGACAGGGCTCCTACGAGCAGTACTTC
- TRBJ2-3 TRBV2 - CASSGATPADTQYF TGTGCCAGCAGTGGGGCTACCCCCGCAGATACGCAGTATTTT
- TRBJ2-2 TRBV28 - CASSSYLGTGELFF TGTGCCAGCAGTTCGTATCTAGGTACCGGGGAGCTGTTTTTT
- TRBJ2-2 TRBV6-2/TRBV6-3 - CASDNSGGELFF TGTGCCAGCGACAACTCCGGCGGGGAGCTGTTTTTT
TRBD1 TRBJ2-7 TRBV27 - CASSLGQEPYEQYF TGTGCCAGCAGTTTAGGACAGGAGCCTTACGAGCAGTACTTC
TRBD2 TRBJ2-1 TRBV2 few CTSSESGGVYNEQFF TGTACCAGCAGTGAAAGCGGGGGGGTTTACAATGAGCAGTTCTTC
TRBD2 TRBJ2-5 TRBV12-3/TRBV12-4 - CATSPSGGQETQYF TGTGCCACGTCCCCTAGCGGGGGGCAAGAGACCCAGTACTTC
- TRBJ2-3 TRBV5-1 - CASSLGIAESTDTQYF TGCGCCAGCAGCTTGGGTATAGCGGAGAGCACAGATACGCAGTATTTT
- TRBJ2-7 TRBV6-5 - CASSYLRGRQRSYEQYF TGTGCCAGCAGTTATCTCCGCGGCCGGCAGCGTTCCTACGAGCAGTACTTC
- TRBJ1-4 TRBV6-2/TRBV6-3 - CASSSRRVATNEKLFF TGTGCCAGCAGTTCCCGCAGAGTTGCAACTAATGAAAAACTGTTTTTT
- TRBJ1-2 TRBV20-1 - CSAGDLGYTF TGCAGTGCTGGAGACTTGGGCTACACCTTC
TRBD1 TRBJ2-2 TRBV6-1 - CASSPSNRGTNTGELFF TGTGCCAGCAGTCCCTCCAACAGGGGGACGAACACCGGGGAGCTGTTTTTT
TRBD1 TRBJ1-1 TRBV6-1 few CASSEPGQGQNTEAFF TGTGCCAGCAGTGAACCCGGACAGGGTCAGAACACTGAAGCTTTCTTT
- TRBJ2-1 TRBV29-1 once CSVRASELRWNEQFF TGCAGCGTTAGGGCTAGTGAGCTACGTTGGAATGAGCAGTTCTTC
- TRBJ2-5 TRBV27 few CASNPTGRGTQYF TGTGCCAGCAACCCGACAGGGAGGGGGACCCAGTACTTC
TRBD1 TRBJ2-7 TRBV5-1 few CASSLAPGTGGNEQYF TGCGCCAGCAGCCTCGCCCCCGGGACAGGGGGTAACGAGCAGTACTTC
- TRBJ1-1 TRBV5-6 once CASSPWLAEYEAFF TGTGCCAGCAGCCCATGGTTAGCGGAGTATGAAGCTTTCTTT
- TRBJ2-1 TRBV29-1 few CSVAGTQYNEQFF TGCAGCGTTGCGGGGACCCAATACAATGAGCAGTTCTTC
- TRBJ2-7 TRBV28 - CASSLMGISYEQYF TGTGCCAGCAGCCTGATGGGAATCTCCTACGAGCAGTACTTC
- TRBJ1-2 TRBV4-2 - CASKGGAAEGYGYTF TGTGCCAGCAAAGGAGGGGCCGCCGAGGGGTATGGCTACACCTTC
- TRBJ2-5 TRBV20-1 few CSARTASQETQYF TGCAGTGCTAGGACTGCCTCCCAAGAGACCCAGTACTTC
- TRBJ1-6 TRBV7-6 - CASSLVRDNSPLHF TGTGCCAGCAGCTTAGTCCGGGACAATTCACCCCTCCACTTT
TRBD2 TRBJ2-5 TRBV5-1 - CASSGDFSGRFVQYF TGCGCCAGCAGCGGTGACTTTAGCGGGAGGTTCGTGCAGTACTTC
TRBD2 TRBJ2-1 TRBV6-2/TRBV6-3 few CASSKGLAGANEQFF TGTGCCAGCAGTAAAGGACTAGCGGGAGCTAATGAGCAGTTCTTC
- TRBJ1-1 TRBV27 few CASSTLGSDTEAFF TGTGCCAGCAGTACGCTGGGGTCCGACACTGAAGCTTTCTTT
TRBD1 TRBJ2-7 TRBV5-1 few CASSSGDRGWYEQYF TGCGCCAGCAGCTCGGGGGACAGGGGTTGGTACGAGCAGTACTTC
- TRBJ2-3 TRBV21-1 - CASSSLLPVETSTDTQYF TGTGCCAGCAGCTCCCTCCTTCCCGTGGAGACTAGCACAGATACGCAGTATTTT
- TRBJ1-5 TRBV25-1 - CASSGHQPQHF TGTGCCAGCAGTGGGCATCAGCCCCAGCATTTT
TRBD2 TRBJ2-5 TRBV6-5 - CASTLDGTTQETQYF TGTGCCAGCACTCTCGACGGGACTACCCAAGAGACCCAGTACTTC
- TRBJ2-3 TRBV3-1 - CASSRSGAGQSTDTQYF TGTGCCAGCAGTCGTTCTGGTGCGGGACAGTCAACAGATACGCAGTATTTT
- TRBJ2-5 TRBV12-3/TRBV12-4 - CASNLQGSEQETQYF TGTGCCAGCAACCTACAGGGTTCGGAGCAAGAGACCCAGTACTTC
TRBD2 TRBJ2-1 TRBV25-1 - CASSGRRAGGTYNEQFF TGTGCCAGCAGTGGGCGTAGGGCGGGGGGGACCTACAATGAGCAGTTCTTC
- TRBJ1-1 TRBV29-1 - CSVERRGMNTEAFF TGCAGCGTTGAGCGCCGGGGGATGAACACTGAAGCTTTCTTT
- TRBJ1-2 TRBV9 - CASSVDRGGMKDGYTF TGTGCCAGCAGCGTCGATAGGGGAGGGATGAAGGATGGCTACACCTTC